This T cell receptor (beta chain) was sequenced for a study of cytomegalovirus exposure and HLA in healthy donors. Study findings and constraints: In vitro experiments confirmed that three CMV-associated chains were specific for CMV antigens. Later analysis showed most CMV-associated TCR beta chains appearing HLA-restricted. Within the data, a cluster of highly shared sequence variants was likely a sequencing artifact.

At collection, donors were nominally healthy, but unrecorded immune exposures were probable. A few counts support this clone. Its specificity is not known. This PCR relied on a set of 60 Vbeta primers and 13 Jbeta primers. TCRdb keeps only in-frame clones here, not all; method: immunoSEQ multiplex PCR. This sample has approximately 110,000 clones, with 70% found just once. Germline lookup yields CDR1 SQVTM and CDR2 ANQGSEA. The CDR3 contains 13 residues. With 6 bases removed from V and 3 bases from J, the gap between germline ends came to 14 bases. This rearrangement joins TRBV29-1 to TRBJ1-2; the D is unclear. This clonotype originated in a man aged 40-49 years in good health and CMV-seropositive. Input material: PBMCs. The CDR3 is CSVTSRDHYGYTF. The CDR3 region has the DNA TGCAGCGTGACCTCACGGGATCACTATGGCTACACCTTC.